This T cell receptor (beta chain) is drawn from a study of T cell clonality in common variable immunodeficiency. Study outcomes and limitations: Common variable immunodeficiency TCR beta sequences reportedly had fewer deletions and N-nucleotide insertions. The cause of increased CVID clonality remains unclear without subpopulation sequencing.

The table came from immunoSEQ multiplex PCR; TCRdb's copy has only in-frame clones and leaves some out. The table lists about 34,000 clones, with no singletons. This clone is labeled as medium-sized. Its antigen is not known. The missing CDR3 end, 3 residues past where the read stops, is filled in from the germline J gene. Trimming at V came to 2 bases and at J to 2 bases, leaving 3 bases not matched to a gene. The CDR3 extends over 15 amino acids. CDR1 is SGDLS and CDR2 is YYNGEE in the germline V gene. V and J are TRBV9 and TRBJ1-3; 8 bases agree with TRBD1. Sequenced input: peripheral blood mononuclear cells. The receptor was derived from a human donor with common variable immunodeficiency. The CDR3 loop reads CASSVLTGAGNTIYF. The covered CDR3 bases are TGTGCCAGCAGCGTCTTGACAGGGGCTGGAAACACC.